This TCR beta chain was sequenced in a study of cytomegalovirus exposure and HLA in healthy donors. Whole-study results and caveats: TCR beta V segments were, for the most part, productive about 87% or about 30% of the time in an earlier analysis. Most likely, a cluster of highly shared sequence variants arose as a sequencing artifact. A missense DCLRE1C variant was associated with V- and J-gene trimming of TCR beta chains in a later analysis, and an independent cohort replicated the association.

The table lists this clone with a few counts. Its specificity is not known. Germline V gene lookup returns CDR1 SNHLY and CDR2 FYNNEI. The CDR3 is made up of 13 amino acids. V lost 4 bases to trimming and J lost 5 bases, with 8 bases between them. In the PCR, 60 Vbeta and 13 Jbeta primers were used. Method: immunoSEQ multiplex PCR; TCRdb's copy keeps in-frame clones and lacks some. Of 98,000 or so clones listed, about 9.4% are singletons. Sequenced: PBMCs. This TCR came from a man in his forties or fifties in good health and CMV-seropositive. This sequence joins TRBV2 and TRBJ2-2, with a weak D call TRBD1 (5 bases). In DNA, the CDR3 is TGTGCCAGCAGTGGGGGCTCGACCGGGGAGCTGTTTTTT. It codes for CASSGGSTGELFF.